This section outlines one TCR beta chain sequence together with its context. The antigen is not known. The cDNA had a unique molecular identifier and a template-switch universal primer site. TCRdb ran MiXCR on the 5' RACE reads and lists one entry per CDR3 protein. The data contain 1.5 million to 2 million distinct CDR3 sequences, more than 30% of them singletons. The data derive from a study of identical twins. General study findings and limits: Sequences that were out-of-frame, alpha and twin-shared displayed an excess of low generation probability. Among monozygotic twins, out-of-frame TCR alpha sharing exceeded what models predicted.

Germline lookup yields CDR1 DFQATT and CDR2 SNEGSKA (reference sequence). V was pared by 6 bases and J by 8 bases, with 22 bases between. This CDR3 region has 14 residues. The clonotype originates from a newborn girl in good health. The sequenced material came from cord blood. This chain joins TRBV20-1 and TRBJ1-2; TRBD1 might be the D (6 bases). The CDR3 nucleotides are TGCAGTGCCCCGGACAGCCAAGCTGGTGGGGGCTACACCTTC. It translates to CSAPDSQAGGGYTF.